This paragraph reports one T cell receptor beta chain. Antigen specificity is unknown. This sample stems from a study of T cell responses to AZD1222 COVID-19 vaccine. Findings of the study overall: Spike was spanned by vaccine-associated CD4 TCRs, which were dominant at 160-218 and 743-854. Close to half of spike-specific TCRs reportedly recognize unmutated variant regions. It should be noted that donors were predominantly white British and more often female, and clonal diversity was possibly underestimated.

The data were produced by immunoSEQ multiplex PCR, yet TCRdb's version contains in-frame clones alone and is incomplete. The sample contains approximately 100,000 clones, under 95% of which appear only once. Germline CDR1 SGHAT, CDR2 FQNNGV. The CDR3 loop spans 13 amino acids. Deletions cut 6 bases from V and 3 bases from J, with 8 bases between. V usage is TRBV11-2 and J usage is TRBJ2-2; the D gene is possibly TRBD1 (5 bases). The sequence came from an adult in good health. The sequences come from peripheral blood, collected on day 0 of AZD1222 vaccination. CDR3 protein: CASRETDTGELFF. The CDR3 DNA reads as TGTGCCAGCAGGGAGACAGACACCGGGGAGCTGTTTTTT.